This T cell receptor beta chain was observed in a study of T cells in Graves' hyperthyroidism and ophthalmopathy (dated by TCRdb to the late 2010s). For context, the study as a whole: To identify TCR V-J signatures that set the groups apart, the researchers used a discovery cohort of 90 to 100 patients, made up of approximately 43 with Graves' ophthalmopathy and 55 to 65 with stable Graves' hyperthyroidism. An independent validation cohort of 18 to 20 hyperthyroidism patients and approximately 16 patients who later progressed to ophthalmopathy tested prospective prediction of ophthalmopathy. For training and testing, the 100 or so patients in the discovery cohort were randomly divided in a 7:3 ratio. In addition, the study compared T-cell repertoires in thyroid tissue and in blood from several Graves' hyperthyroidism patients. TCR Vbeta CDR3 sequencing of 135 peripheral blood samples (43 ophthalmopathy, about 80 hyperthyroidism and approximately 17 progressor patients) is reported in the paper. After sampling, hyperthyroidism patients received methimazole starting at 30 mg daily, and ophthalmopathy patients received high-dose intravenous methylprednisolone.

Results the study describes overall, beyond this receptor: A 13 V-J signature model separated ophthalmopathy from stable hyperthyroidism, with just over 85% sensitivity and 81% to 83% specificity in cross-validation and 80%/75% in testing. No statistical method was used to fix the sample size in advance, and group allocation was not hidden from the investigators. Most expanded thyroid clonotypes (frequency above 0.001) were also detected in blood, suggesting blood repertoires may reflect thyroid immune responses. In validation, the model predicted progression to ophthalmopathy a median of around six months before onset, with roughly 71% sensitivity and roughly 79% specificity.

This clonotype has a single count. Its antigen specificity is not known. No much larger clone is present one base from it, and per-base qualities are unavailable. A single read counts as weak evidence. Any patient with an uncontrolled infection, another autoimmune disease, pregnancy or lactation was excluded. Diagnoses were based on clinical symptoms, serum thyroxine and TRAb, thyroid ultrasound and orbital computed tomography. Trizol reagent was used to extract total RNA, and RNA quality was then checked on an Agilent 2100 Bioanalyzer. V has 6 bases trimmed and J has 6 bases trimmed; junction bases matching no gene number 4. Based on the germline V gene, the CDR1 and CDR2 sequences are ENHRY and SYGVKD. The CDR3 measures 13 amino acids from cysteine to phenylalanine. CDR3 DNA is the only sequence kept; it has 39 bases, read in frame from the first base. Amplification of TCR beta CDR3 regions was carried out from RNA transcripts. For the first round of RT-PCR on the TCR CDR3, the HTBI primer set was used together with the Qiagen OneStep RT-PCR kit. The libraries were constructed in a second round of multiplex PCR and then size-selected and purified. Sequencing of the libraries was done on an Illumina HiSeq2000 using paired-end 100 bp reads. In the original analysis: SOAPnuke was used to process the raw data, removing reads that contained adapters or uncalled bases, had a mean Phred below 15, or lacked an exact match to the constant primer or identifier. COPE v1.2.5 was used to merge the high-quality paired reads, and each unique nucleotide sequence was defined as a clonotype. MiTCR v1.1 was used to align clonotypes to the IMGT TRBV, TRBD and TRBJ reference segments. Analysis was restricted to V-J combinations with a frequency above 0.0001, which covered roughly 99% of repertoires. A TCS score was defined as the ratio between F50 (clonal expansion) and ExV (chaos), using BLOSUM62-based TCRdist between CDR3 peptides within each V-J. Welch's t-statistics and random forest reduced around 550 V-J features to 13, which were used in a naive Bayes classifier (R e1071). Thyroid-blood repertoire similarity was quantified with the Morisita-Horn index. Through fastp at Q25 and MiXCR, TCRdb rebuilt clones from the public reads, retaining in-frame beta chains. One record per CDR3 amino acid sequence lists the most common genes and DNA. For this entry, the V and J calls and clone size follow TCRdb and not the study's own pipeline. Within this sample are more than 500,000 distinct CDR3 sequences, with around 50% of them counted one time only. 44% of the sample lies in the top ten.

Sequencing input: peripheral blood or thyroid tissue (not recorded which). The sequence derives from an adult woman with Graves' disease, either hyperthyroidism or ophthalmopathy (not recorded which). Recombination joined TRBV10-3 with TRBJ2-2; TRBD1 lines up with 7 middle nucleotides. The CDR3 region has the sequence CAIRGTASGELFF. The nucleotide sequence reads TGTGCCATCAGGGGGACAGCGTCCGGGGAGCTGTTTTTT.